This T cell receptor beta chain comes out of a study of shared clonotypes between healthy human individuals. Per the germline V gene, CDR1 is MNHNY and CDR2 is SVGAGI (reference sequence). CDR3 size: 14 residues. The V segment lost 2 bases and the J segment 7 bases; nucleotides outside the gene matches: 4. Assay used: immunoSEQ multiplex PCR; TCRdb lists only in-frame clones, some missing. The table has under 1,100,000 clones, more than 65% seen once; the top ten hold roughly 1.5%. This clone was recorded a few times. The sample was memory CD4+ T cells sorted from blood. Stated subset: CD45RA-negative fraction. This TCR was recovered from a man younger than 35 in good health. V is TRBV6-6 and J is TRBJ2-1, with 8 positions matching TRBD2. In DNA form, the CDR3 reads TGTGCCAGCAGTTACCTTAGACTAGCGAATGAGCAGTTCTTC. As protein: CASSYLRLANEQFF.